The clone carrying this TCR beta chain has a single count. Its antigen is not identified. This record comes from a study of T cell responses to AZD1222 COVID-19 vaccine. Findings of the study overall: Donors were largely white British and mainly female; clonal diversity was possibly underestimated. Repertoires were obtained only post-peak T cell response.

CDR1 is SGHRS and CDR2 is YFSETQ in the germline V gene. V was trimmed by 4 bases and J by 2 bases, leaving 16 bases between them. The CDR3 sequence is 15 residues long. TCRdb's copy holds only in-frame clones and misses some; the assay was immunoSEQ multiplex PCR. Of around 120,000 clones listed, about nine tenths were seen once; the top ten hold about 1.2%. The sequence was collected from an adult in good health. Sample: peripheral blood, taken on day 0 of AZD1222 vaccination. The V and J genes are TRBV5-1 and TRBJ2-7, with a possible D match to TRBD2 (6 bases). In nucleotides, the CDR3 is TGCGCCAGCAGCCCGGGCCCCGGGGGAACCTACGAGCAGTACTTC. Its protein product is CASSPGPGGTYEQYF.